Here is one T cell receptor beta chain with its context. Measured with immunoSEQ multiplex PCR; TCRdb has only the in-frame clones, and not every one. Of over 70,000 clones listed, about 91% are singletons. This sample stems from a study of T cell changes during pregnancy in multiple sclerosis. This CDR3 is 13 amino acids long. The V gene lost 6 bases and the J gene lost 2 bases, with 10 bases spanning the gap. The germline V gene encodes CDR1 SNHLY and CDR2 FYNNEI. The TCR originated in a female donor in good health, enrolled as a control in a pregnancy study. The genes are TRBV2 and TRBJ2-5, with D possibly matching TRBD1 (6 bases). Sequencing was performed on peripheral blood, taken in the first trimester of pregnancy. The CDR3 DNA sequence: TGTGCCAGCAGCGTCGACAGGCAAGAGACCCAGTACTTC. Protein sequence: CASSVDRQETQYF.